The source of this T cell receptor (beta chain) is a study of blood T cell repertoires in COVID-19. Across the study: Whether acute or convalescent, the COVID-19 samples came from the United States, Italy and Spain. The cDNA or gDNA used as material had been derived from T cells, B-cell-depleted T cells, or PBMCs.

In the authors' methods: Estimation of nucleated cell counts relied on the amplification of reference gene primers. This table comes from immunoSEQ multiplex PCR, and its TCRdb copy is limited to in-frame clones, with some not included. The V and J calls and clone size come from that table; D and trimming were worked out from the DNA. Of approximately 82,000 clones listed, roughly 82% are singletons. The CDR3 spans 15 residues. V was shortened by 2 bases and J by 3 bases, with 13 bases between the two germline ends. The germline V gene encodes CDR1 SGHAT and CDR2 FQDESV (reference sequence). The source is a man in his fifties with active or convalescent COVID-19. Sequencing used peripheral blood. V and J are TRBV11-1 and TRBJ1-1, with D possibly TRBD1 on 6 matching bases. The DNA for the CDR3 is TGTGCCAGCAGCTTACTCGGGACACTGGACACTGAAGCTTTCTTT. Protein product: CASSLLGTLDTEAFF.